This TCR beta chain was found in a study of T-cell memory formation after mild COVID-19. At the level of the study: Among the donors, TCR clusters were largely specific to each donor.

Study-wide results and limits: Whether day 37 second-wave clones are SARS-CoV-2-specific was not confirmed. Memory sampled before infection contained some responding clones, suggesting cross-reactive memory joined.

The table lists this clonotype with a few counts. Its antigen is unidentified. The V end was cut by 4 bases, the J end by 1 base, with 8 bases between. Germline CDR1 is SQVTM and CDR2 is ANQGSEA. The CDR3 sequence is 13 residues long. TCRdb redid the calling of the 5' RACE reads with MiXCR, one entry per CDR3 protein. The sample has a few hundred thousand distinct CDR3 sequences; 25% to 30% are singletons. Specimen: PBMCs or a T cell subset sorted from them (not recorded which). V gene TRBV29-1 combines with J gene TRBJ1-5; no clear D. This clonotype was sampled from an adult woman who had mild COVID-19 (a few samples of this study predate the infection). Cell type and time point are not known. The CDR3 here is CSVGGLSNQPQHF. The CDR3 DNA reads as TGCAGCGTTGGCGGGTTGAGCAATCAGCCCCAGCATTTT. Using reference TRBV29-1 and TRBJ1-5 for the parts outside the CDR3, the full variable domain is SAVISQKPSRDICQRGTSLTIQCQVDSQVTMMFWYRQQPGQSLTLIATANQGSEATYESGFVIDKFPISRPNLTFSTLTVSNMSPEDSSIYLCSVGGLSNQPQHFGDGTRLSIL.